This T cell receptor (beta chain) was retrieved from a study of T cell repertoires in cytomegalovirus infection. Study in general: CMV infection together with matching HLA type was indicated by public TCR beta signatures.

The study, taken as a whole, reports: Identification of carriers of CMV plus the relevant HLA was achieved through cumulative public TCR beta family frequency. Ex vivo responses were dominated by HLA-C-restricted CMV-specific TCR beta clonotypes.

Germline V CDR1 and CDR2: MNHEY, SVGEGT. This CDR3 has 12 amino acids. There are a few counts of this clonotype. Its antigen is undetermined. TCRdb re-derived calls from the reads in MiXCR, one entry per CDR3 protein. The repertoire holds roughly 230,000 distinct CDR3 sequences, with about 15% as singletons. The chain has TRBV6-2 or TRBV6-3 and TRBJ2-7, with a possible D match to TRBD2 (5 bases). The source of this sequence is a human donor in good health (CMV status not recorded). Some clones in this sample may be carry-over from other donors' samples. Sequenced: CD8+ T cells from PBMCs. The CDR3 DNA sequence: TGTGCAAGCGAGGGAAAGACTGACGAGCAGTACTTC. Amino acid sequence: CASEGKTDEQYF.